This T cell receptor beta chain was observed in a study of early T cells in non-severe SARS-CoV-2 infection. Study overall: Bulk RNA isolated from unsorted whole blood underwent sequencing; chains were not paired. Overall study findings and caveats: The matching step, a VDJdb search, favored anti-spike CD8 responses and missed private and CD4 specificities.

This clonotype was found a few times. The antigen is unknown. Individual cDNA molecules carried attached unique molecular identifiers. MiXCR, run by TCRdb on the 5' RACE reads, gives a single entry per CDR3 protein. The table records some 60,000 distinct CDR3 sequences, 8% to 10% of them present only once. Germline V CDR1 and CDR2: SGDLS, YYNGEE. Between the trimmed V and J ends, which lost 3 bases and 9 bases, there was a span of 13 bases. This CDR3 region has 13 residues. This TCR derives from an adult who was a healthcare worker with PCR-confirmed SARS-CoV-2 infection or an uninfected control (not recorded which). This chain links TRBV9 with TRBJ2-1; D tentatively reads TRBD1 or TRBD2 (5 bases each). Source material: whole blood. The CDR3 coding sequence is TGTGCCAGCAGCGCCGGCTTCGGGGCTGAGCAGTTCTTC. Translated: CASSAGFGAEQFF. Complete variable domain (other parts from reference TRBV9 and TRBJ2-1): DSGVTQTPKHLITATGQRVTLRCSPRSGDLSVYWYQQSLDQGLQFLIQYYNGEERAKGNILERFSAQQFPDLHSELNLSSLELGDSALYFCASSAGFGAEQFFGPGTRLTVL.